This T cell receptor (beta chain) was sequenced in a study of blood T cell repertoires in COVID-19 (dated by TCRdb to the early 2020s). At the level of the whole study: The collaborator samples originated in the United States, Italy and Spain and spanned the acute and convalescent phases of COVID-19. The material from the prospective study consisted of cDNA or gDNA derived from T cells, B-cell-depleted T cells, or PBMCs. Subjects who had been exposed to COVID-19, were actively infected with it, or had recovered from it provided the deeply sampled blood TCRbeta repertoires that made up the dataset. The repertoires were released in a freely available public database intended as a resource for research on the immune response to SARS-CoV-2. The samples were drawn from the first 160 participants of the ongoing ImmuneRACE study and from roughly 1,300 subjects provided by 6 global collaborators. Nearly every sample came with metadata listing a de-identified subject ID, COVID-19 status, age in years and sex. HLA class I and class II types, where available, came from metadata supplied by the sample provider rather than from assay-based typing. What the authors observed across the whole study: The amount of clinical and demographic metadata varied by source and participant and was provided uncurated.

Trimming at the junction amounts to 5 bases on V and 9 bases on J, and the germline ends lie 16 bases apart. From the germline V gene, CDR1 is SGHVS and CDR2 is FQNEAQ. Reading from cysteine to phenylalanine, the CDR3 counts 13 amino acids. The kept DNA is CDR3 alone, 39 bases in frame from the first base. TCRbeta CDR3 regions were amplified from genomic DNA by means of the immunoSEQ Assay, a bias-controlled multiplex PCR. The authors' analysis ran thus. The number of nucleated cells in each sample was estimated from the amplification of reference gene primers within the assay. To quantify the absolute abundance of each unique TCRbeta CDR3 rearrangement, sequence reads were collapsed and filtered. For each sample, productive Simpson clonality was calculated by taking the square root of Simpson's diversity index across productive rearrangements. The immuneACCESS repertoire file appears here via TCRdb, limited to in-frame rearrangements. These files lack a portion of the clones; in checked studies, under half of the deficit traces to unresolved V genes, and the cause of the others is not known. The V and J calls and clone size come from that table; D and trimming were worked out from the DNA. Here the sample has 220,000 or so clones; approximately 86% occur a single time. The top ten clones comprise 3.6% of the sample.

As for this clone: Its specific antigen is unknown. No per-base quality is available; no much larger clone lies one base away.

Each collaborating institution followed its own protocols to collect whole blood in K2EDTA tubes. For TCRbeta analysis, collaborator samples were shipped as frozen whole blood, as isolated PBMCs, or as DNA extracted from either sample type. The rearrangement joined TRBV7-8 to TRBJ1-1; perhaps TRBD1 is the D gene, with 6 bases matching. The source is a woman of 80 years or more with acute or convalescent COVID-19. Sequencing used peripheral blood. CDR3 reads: CASSPRGGLQAFF. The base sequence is TGTGCCAGCAGCCCAAGGGGGGGCTTGCAAGCTTTCTTT.